These 19 T cell receptor beta chains share one sample of origin, sequenced in a study of beta chain features in type 1 diabetes. The study, taken as a whole, reports: Type 1 diabetes patients had moderately but significantly shorter TCRB CDR3s in all four CD4+ subsets.

Expressed TCRB transcripts were sequenced, since all the RNA that had been isolated was reverse transcribed. The repertoire was sequenced with immunoSEQ multiplex PCR; TCRdb's copy has only in-frame clones and lacks some. The sample lists hundreds of thousands of clones; 13% were seen once. Their specific antigens are unknown. The sample consisted of naive CD4+ T cells from blood. Receptor source: a man aged 18 to 29 with type 1 diabetes.

The sample holds a few counts of this clone. The chain is built from TRBV7-9 and TRBJ2-7, with D possibly TRBD1 on 6 matching bases. Germline V gene sequence: CDR1 SEHNR, CDR2 FQNEAQ (reference sequence). CDR3 length: 14 amino acids. Between the trimmed V and J ends, which lost 3 bases and 5 bases, there was a span of 14 bases. The CDR3 nucleotides read TGTGCCAGCAGCTTGAGGGCAGGGGACCACGAGCAGTACTTC. Its protein is CASSLRAGDHEQYF.

The CDR3 spells CASTSGGGIEKLFF. The CDR3 nucleotides read TGTGCCAGCACCTCAGGGGGCGGGATTGAAAAACTGTTTTTT. The chain recombines TRBV6-1 with TRBJ1-4; 8 bases are a match to TRBD1. J gave up 7 bases and V 7 bases, and 8 bases lay outside the gene matches. The CDR3 runs 14 residues. Germline loops: CDR1 MNHNS, CDR2 SASEGT.

V usage is TRBV30 and J usage is TRBJ1-2; D is possibly TRBD1 (5 bases). V dropped 2 bases and J dropped 4 bases, with 11 bases sitting between them. The CDR3 length is 13 residues. The germline gives CDR1 GTSNPN, CDR2 SVGIG (reference sequence). The CDR3 loop is CAWSRQLAYGYTF. CDR3 bases: TGTGCCTGGAGTCGACAGCTAGCCTATGGCTACACCTTC.

This clone was counted once. The chain employs TRBV2 and TRBJ2-2; D might be TRBD1 (6 bases). The CDR3 extends over 17 amino acids. CDR1 and CDR2 from the germline V gene are SNHLY and FYNNEI. Trimming took off 0 bases at V and 2 bases at J, with 13 bases between the two ends. The CDR3 DNA sequence: TGTGCCAGCAGTGAAGCGCTTGGGACACGAAACACCGGGGAGCTGTTTTTT. Translation gives CASSEALGTRNTGELFF.

The rearrangement joins TRBV5-1 to TRBJ2-3; D possibly corresponds to TRBD2 (6 bases). The germline V gene has CDR1 SGHRS and CDR2 YFSETQ. The CDR3 totals 14 residues. Trimming cost V 4 bases and J 0 bases, with 9 bases left between them. CDR3 bases: TGCGCCAGCAGCGCGGGGCCAAGCACAGATACGCAGTATTTT. Translating gives CASSAGPSTDTQYF.

V is TRBV6-1 and J is TRBJ1-5; perhaps TRBD1 as D (5 bases). The CDR3 extends over 13 amino acids. With 5 bases removed from V and 5 bases from J, the gap between germline ends came to 10 bases. CDR1 MNHNS and CDR2 SASEGT come from the germline V gene. CDR3 in DNA: TGTGCCAGCAGTAGCAGGGAGGATCAGCCCCAGCATTTT. Its protein product is CASSSREDQPQHF.

There are a few counts of this clone. The rearrangement links TRBV5-6 to TRBJ1-6; D may be TRBD1 (5 bases). Deletions cut 1 base from V and 10 bases from J, with 12 bases between. The CDR3 has 14 residues. Germline CDR1 and CDR2: SGHDT and YYEEEE. The CDR3 region is CASSLQGRASPLHF. CDR3 DNA sequence: TGTGCCAGCAGCTTGCAGGGAAGAGCGTCACCCCTCCACTTT.

A few counts support this clone. The rearrangement uses TRBV5-1 and TRBJ2-3; D remains unclear. V gave up 4 bases and J gave up 4 bases, with 16 bases separating them. Germline CDR1 and CDR2: SGHRS and YFSETQ. This CDR3 spans 15 amino acids. The CDR3 sequence is CASSLVAQVADTQYF. The CDR3 nucleotides read TGCGCCAGCAGCCTAGTGGCGCAGGTAGCAGATACGCAGTATTTT.

The table lists this clone with a few counts. The chain recombines TRBV6-1 with TRBJ1-5; no firm D call. The CDR3 sequence is 13 residues long. V gave up 8 bases and J gave up 7 bases, with 15 bases separating them. From germline, CDR1 is MNHNS and CDR2 SASEGT. CDR3 loop: CASGLIGWQPQHF. The CDR3 nucleotides read TGTGCCAGCGGCCTTATTGGTTGGCAGCCCCAGCATTTT.

This clone was counted a few times. The rearrangement uses TRBV28 and TRBJ1-3, with D possibly matching TRBD1 (6 bases). Trimming removed 6 bases from V and 3 bases from J, with 12 bases in between. Germline V lookup: CDR1 MDHEN, CDR2 SYDVKM. This CDR3 has 14 amino acids. DNA of the CDR3: TGTGCCAGCAGATCAGGACAGCTTGGAAACACCATATATTTT. Encoded protein: CASRSGQLGNTIYF.

A few counts support this clone. The chain uses TRBV7-2 and TRBJ1-4; no reliable D call. This CDR3 is built from 14 residues. Germline-derived CDR1 and CDR2 are SGHTA and FQGNSA. V dropped 3 bases and J dropped 5 bases, with 10 bases sitting between them. In DNA, the CDR3 is TGTGCCAGCAGCTTCATGCCGGGGAATGAAAAACTGTTTTTT. It codes for CASSFMPGNEKLFF.

This clone was counted between two and nine times. The chain employs TRBV27 and TRBJ2-1; 10 bases align to TRBD2. CDR3 length: 14 amino acids. Unmatched junction bases numbered 5, after V lost 8 bases and J lost 4 bases. Germline CDR1 reads MNHEY; CDR2 reads SMNVEV (reference sequence). The CDR3 sequence: CASAGLASYNEQFF. CDR3 DNA sequence: TGTGCCAGCGCGGGACTAGCGTCGTACAATGAGCAGTTCTTC.

As DNA, the CDR3 is TGTGCCAGCAGTTCCAGCAGGGGGCAGTTCTTC. It encodes CASSSSRGQFF. V is TRBV27 and J is TRBJ2-1; D is possibly TRBD1 (6 bases). Deletions cut 4 bases from V and 12 bases from J, with 10 bases between. The germline CDR1 and CDR2 sequences are MNHEY and SMNVEV (reference sequence). The CDR3 length is 11 residues.

This clone was detected only a few times. The chain joins TRBV4-1 to TRBJ1-5; D is perhaps TRBD1 (5 bases). The ends were cut back, 0 bases at V and 0 bases at J, with 15 bases in the middle. The CDR3 covers 18 residues. Per the germline V gene, CDR1 is MGHRA and CDR2 is YSYEKL. The CDR3 spells CASSQDSGLTGSNQPQHF. CDR3 DNA: TGCGCCAGCAGCCAAGATTCCGGCCTTACAGGTAGCAATCAGCCCCAGCATTTT.

V usage is TRBV30 and J usage is TRBJ1-4; D gene ambiguous. Trimming stripped 1 base from V and 8 bases from J, with 8 bases between. Per germline, CDR1 GTSNPN and CDR2 SVGIG (reference sequence). The CDR3 consists of 12 residues. CDR3 in DNA: TGTGCCTGGAGTGATTCGACGGAAAAACTGTTTTTT. This codes for CAWSDSTEKLFF.

This clone was counted only a few times. The CDR3 nucleotides are TGCGCCAGCAGCCAAGAGTCTAGGACCGCCGGGGAGCTGTTTTTT. Protein sequence: CASSQESRTAGELFF. The chain recombines TRBV4-1 with TRBJ2-2, with D uncertain. Germline V gene sequence: CDR1 MGHRA, CDR2 YSYEKL. The CDR3 sequence is 15 residues long. V gave up 0 bases and J gave up 6 bases, with 11 bases separating them.

This clone was seen a handful of times. The CDR3 region is CSVDGLVGLAGDRETQYF. DNA of the CDR3: TGCAGCGTTGATGGGCTTGTCGGACTAGCGGGGGACAGGGAGACCCAGTACTTC. The genes are TRBV29-1 and TRBJ2-5, with 13 bases fitting TRBD2. CDR1 and CDR2 (germline): SQVTM, ANQGSEA. This CDR3 spans 18 amino acids. With 3 bases clipped from V and 5 bases from J, the junction kept 15 bases outside the gene matches.

Only a few counts were recorded for this clone. This chain uses TRBV6-6 with TRBJ2-7; possibly TRBD1 or TRBD2 for D (5 bases each). In germline, CDR1 is MNHNY, CDR2 SVGAGI (reference sequence). The CDR3 totals 15 residues. Trimming pared 6 bases from V and 2 bases from J, leaving 17 bases between. In nucleotides, the CDR3 is TGTGCCAGCAGGCCCCCTCGGGACCGCACCTACGAGCAGTACTTC. Translated: CASRPPRDRTYEQYF.

The chain employs TRBV14 and TRBJ1-2, with 8 positions matching TRBD1. The CDR3 sequence is 15 residues long. CDR1 is SGHDN and CDR2 is FVKESK in the germline V gene. V trimming: 0 bases; J trimming: 3 bases; junction bases outside the gene matches: 3. The CDR3 bases are TGTGCCAGCAGCCAAGAGGACAGGGAGGACTATGGCTACACCTTC. Residues: CASSQEDREDYGYTF.